The text below deals with one T cell receptor (beta chain). Its antigen remains unknown. The data are from a study of B cell selection in AIRE deficiency. Sorted regulatory T cells were CD4-positive, CD25-high and CD127-low or negative. Data came from immunoSEQ multiplex PCR; TCRdb stores just in-frame clones and leaves some out. The table records tens of thousands of clones, about 95% of them present only once. This CDR3 is 13 amino acids long. The V gene lost 0 bases and the J gene lost 2 bases, with 7 bases spanning the gap. CDR1 is SQVTM, CDR2 ANQGSEA, per germline. Broader study findings: In TCRBV usage, CDR3 length and diversity, patient Tconv and Treg cells matched healthy donors. Approximately 31% of healthy-shared Treg sequences were found among patient Tconv cells.

Sequenced input: Tregs sorted from PBMCs. The chain employs TRBV29-1 and TRBJ1-2; no clear D. The clonotype originates from a human donor with AIRE deficiency. The CDR3 loop is CSVEDQLNYGYTF. For the CDR3, the DNA is TGCAGCGTTGAAGATCAACTGAACTATGGCTACACCTTC.